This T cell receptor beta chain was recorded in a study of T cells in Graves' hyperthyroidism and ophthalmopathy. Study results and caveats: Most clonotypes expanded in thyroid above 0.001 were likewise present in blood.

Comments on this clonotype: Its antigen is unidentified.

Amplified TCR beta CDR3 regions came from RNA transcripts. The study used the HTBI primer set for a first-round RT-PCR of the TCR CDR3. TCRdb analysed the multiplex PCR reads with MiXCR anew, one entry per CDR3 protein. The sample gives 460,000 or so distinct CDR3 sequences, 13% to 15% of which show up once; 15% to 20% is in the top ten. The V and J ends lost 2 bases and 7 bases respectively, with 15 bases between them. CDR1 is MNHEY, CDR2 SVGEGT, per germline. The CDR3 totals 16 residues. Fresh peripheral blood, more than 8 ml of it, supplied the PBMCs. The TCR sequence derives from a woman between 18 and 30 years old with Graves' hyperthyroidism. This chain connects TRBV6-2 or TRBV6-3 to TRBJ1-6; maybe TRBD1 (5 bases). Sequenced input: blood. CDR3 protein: CASSYRPWTPNSPLHF. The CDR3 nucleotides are TGTGCCAGCAGTTACCGCCCGTGGACACCGAATTCACCCCTCCACTTT.